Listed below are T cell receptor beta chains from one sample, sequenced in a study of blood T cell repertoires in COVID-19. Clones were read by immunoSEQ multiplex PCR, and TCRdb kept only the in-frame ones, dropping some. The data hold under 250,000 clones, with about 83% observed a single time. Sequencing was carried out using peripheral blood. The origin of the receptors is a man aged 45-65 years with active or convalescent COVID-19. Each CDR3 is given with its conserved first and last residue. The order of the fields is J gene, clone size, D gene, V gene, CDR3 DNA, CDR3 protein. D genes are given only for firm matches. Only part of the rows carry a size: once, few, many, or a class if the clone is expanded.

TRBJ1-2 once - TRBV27 TGTGCCAGCAGTCCTCGTACTCCGGGGGGCTACACCTTC CASSPRTPGGYTF
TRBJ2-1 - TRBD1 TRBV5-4 TGTGCCAGCAGCCCGGACAGGGGTCGTTACAATGAGCAGTTCTTC CASSPDRGRYNEQFF
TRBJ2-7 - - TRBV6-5 TGTGCCAGCAGTTACTCCCGGACTTTTCCGATAGCCGAGCAGTACTTC CASSYSRTFPIAEQYF
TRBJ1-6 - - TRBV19 TGTGCCAGTACCGGGCAGGACAGTTCCTATAATTCACCCCTCCACTTT CASTGQDSSYNSPLHF
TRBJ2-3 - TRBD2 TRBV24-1 TGTGCCACCAGTGATCCTAGCGGGGGCGGGGCAGATACGCAGTATTTT CATSDPSGGGADTQYF
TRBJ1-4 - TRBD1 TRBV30 TGTGCCTGGAGTCCCATGACAGGGGTGAATGAAAAACTGTTTTTT CAWSPMTGVNEKLFF
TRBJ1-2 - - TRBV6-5 TGTGCCAGCAGTTACTCGACCACAGTCAGGGGCTACACCTTC CASSYSTTVRGYTF
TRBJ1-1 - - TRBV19 TGTGCCAGTAGTGGGGGGGCGCAGCAGAACACTGAAGCTTTCTTT CASSGGAQQNTEAFF
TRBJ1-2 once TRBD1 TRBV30 TGTGCCTGGAACGCAGGGGGAACCCAACACTATGGCTACACCTTC CAWNAGGTQHYGYTF
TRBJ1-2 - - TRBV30 TGTGCCTGGAGTGTTAAACGAGGAGGTGGCTACACCTTC CAWSVKRGGGYTF
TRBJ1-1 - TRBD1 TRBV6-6 TGTGCCAGCAGTTCGGGGACAGCCACTGAAGCTTTCTTT CASSSGTATEAFF
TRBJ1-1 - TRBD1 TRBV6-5 TGTGCCAGCAGTAGACAACAGGGGGCCGGCACTGAAGCTTTCTTT CASSRQQGAGTEAFF
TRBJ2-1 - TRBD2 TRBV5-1 TGCGCCAGCAGTCCACGGGGACTAGCGGGGGGCATCAATGAGCAGTTCTTC CASSPRGLAGGINEQFF
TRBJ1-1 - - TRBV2 TGTGCCAGCAGTGAAAACAGCCTGGTGAACACTGAAGCTTTCTTT CASSENSLVNTEAFF
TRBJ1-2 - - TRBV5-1 TGCGCCAGCAAAGGGGGGGTCTATGGCTACACCTTC CASKGGVYGYTF
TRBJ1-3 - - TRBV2 TGTGCCAGCAGTGAAGCGCTCGGGGGAACTGGAAACACCATATATTTT CASSEALGGTGNTIYF
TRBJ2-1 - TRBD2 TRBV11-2 TGTGCCAGCAGCTTCCCCATAAATAGCGGGGGTTACAATGAGCAGTTCTTC CASSFPINSGGYNEQFF